This TCR beta chain was sequenced for a study of OX40 agonist ivuxolimab in advanced cancers. Turning to the study itself: A partial response was reached by three patients: one with hepatocellular carcinoma and two with cutaneous melanoma.

Prior autoimmune disease or systemic immunosuppression barred patients. Repertoires were generated with immunoSEQ multiplex PCR, while TCRdb's copy carries only in-frame clones and drops some. The repertoire holds approximately 76,000 clones, with more than 75% as singletons. Remarks on this clone: Its antigen remains unknown.

Germline CDR1 and CDR2: LGHNT and FRNRAP. This CDR3 comprises 15 residues. Deletions cut 7 bases from V and 4 bases from J, with 17 bases between. Regarding the study as a whole: Partly responding patients at 0.1-3.0 mg/kg showed some of the smallest clonal expansion. The study observed clonal expansion of CD4+ and CD8+ blood T cells by week 6 at 0.1 to 3.0 mg/kg.

This sequence originates from an adult with an advanced solid tumor such as melanoma, head and neck, liver or kidney cancer. The material sequenced was CD4+ or CD8+ T cells sorted from blood, taken in a trial of the OX40 agonist ivuxolimab. The chain couples TRBV12-5 to TRBJ2-1, with D possibly TRBD1 on 6 matching bases. CDR3 sequence reads: CASAPLRGGYNEQFF. As DNA, the CDR3 is TGTGCTAGTGCCCCCCTTAGAGGGGGATACAATGAGCAGTTCTTC. The variable domain in full, with the rest retrieved from reference TRBV12-5 and TRBJ2-1, is DARVTQTPRHKVTEMGQEVTMRCQPILGHNTVFWYRQTMMQGLELLAYFRNRAPLDDSGMPKDRFSAEMPDATLATLKIQPSEPRDSAVYFCASAPLRGGYNEQFFGPGTRLTVL.